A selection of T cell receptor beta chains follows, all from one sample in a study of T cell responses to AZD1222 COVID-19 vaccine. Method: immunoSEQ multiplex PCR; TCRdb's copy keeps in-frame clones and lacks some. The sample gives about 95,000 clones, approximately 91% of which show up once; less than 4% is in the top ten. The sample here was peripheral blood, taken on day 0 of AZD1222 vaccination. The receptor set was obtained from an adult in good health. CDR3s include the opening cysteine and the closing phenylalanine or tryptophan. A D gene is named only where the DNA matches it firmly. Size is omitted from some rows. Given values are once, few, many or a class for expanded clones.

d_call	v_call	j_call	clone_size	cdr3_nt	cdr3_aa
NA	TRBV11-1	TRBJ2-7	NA	TGTGCCAGCAGCTTTTATAGTTACGAGCAGTACTTC	CASSFYSYEQYF
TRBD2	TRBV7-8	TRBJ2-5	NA	TGTGCCAGCAGCACCCGACTAGCGGGCGGTGAGACCCAGTACTTC	CASSTRLAGGETQYF
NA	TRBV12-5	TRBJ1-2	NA	TGTGCTAGTGGCCCGGGGGAATCTATAATCTATGGCTACACCTTC	CASGPGESIIYGYTF
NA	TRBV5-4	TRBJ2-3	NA	TGTGCCAGCAGCTTGGCAGGCACAGATACGCAGTATTTT	CASSLAGTDTQYF
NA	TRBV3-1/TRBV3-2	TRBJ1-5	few	TGTGCCAGCAGCCGCCAAGTACTCTCGCCCCAGCATTTT	CASSRQVLSPQHF
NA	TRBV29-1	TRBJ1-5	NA	TGCAGCGTTGATTTCGGGGATGGCAATCAGCCCCAGCATTTT	CSVDFGDGNQPQHF
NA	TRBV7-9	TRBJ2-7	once	TGTGCCAGCAGCTTGGGCACATTATACGAGCAGTACTTC	CASSLGTLYEQYF
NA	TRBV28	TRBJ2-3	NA	TGTGCCAGCAGTCTTTATTCCCCGCGGGGTAGTAGAACAGATACGCAGTATTTT	CASSLYSPRGSRTDTQYF
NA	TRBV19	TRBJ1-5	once	TGTGCCAGTAGTATGGAGAGGGAATATAGCAATCAGCCCCAGCATTTT	CASSMEREYSNQPQHF
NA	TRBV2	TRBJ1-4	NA	TGTGCCAGCAGTGGCGAAGCCCCCAATTTGGTTTTT	CASSGEAPNLVF
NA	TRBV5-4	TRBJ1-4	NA	TGTGCCAGCAGCTTGGTGGGCACGAGTGAAAAACTGTTTTTT	CASSLVGTSEKLFF
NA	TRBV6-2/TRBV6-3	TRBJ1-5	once	TGTGCCAGCAGTTACTCGAGGGGGCAGCCCCAGCATTTT	CASSYSRGQPQHF
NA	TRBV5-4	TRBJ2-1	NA	TGTGCCAGCAGCTTGAGAGGGGCGGGAAATGAGCAGTTCTTC	CASSLRGAGNEQFF
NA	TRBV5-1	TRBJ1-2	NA	TGCGCCAGCAGCCCTGACCTCTATGGCTACACCTTC	CASSPDLYGYTF
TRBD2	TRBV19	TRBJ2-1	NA	TGTGCCAGTATGAGCGGGGGGGATTACAATGAGCAGTTCTTC	CASMSGGDYNEQFF
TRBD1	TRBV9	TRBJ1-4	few	TGTGCCAGCAGCGAGGGGACAGCTAAAGAAAAACTGTTTTTT	CASSEGTAKEKLFF
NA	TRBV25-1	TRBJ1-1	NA	TGTGCCAGCAGTGAATCTTACCCCGGGCACACTGAAGCTTTCTTT	CASSESYPGHTEAFF
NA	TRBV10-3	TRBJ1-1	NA	TGTGCCATCAGTCACAACACTGAAGCTTTCTTT	CAISHNTEAFF
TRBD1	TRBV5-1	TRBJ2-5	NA	TGCGCCAGCAGCTGGGCCTCGGGACAGATCCAAGAGACCCAGTACTTC	CASSWASGQIQETQYF
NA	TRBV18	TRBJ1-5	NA	TGTGCCAGCTCACCAGGGGGCGTAAGCAATCAGCCCCAGCATTTT	CASSPGGVSNQPQHF
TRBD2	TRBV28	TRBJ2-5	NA	TGTGCCAGCAGGAGCGGGGGGGACTCCGAGACCCAGTACTTC	CASRSGGDSETQYF
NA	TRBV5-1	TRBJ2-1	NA	TGCGCCAGCAGCTTGGACCTAGTCGATGAGCAGTTCTTC	CASSLDLVDEQFF
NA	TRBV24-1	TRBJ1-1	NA	TGTGCCATTCAAGACACACTGGGCACTGAAGCTTTCTTT	CAIQDTLGTEAFF
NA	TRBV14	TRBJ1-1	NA	TGTGCCAGCAGCCGAGAGACAGCGAACACTGAAGCTTTCTTT	CASSRETANTEAFF
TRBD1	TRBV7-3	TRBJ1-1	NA	TGTGCCAGCAGCCCCGACAGGGGGCGGAACACTGAAGCTTTCTTT	CASSPDRGRNTEAFF
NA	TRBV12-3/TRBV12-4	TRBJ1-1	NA	TGTGCCAGCAGTTTAAACATGGACACTGAAGCTTTCTTT	CASSLNMDTEAFF
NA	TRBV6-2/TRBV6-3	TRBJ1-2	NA	TGTGCCAGCAGTTATGTCGACAGCTATGGCTACACCTTC	CASSYVDSYGYTF
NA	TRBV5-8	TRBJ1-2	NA	TGTGCCAGCAGCTTCGTCGGAGCTGGCTACACCTTC	CASSFVGAGYTF
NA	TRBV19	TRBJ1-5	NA	TGTGCCAGTAGTACCAGACACCTACAGCCCCAGCATTTT	CASSTRHLQPQHF
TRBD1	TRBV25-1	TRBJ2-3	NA	TGTGCCAGCAGGGGACAGACTCTAGATACGCAGTATTTT	CASRGQTLDTQYF
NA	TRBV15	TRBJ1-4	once	TGTGCCACCAGCAGTGCTCTTTGGACGGCGAATGAAAAACTGTTTTTT	CATSSALWTANEKLFF
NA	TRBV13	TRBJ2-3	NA	TGTGCCAGCAGCGGGGGGCCCCTAGCCTACACAGATACGCAGTATTTT	CASSGGPLAYTDTQYF
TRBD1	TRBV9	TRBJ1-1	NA	TGTGCCAGCAGCTCCCAGGGGGGGGGAAAGGGTGAAGCTTTCTTT	CASSSQGGGKGEAFF
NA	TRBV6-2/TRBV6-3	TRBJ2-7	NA	TGTGCCAGCAGTTATCACGTAGGGACGTTCTACGAGCAGTACTTC	CASSYHVGTFYEQYF
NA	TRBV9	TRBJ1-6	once	TGTGCCAGCAGCGTAGGTCAGGGCGGGAATTCACCCCTCCACTTT	CASSVGQGGNSPLHF
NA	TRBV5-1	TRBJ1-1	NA	TGCGCCAGCAGCTCCCGGGCCAACACTGAAGCTTTCTTT	CASSSRANTEAFF
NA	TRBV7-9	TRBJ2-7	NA	TGTGCCAGCAGCCCACAGGGATCTTCCTACGAGCAGTACTTC	CASSPQGSSYEQYF
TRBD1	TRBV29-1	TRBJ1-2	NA	TGCAGCGCCGAGACAGGGGATAACTATGGCTACACCTTC	CSAETGDNYGYTF
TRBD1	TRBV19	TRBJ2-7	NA	TGTGCCAGTACCAGGACAGGGGCCTACGAGCAGTACTTC	CASTRTGAYEQYF
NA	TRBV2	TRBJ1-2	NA	TGTGCCAGCAGTGAAAGGGACTATGGCTACACCTTC	CASSERDYGYTF
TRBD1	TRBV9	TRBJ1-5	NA	TGTGCCAGCAGCGTAGGAGGGGGACAGGGTAGCAATCAGCCCCAGCATTTT	CASSVGGGQGSNQPQHF
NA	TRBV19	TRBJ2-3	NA	TGTGCCAGTAGTATCGAGTACTCCGGGACTGGCACAGATACGCAGTATTTT	CASSIEYSGTGTDTQYF
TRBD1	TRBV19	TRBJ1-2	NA	TGTGCCAGTAGTGTCGGACAGGGGTCGCTCTATGGCTACACCTTC	CASSVGQGSLYGYTF
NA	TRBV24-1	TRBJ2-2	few	TGTGCCACCAGTGACGGACTGAAGCCTGGTCCCGAACCCTACACCGGGGAGCTGTTTTTT	CATSDGLKPGPEPYTGELFF
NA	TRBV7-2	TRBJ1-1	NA	TGTGCCAGCAGCTTTTCGGCGACGAGGGAAGCTTTCTTT	CASSFSATREAFF
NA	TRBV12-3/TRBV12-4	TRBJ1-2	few	TGTGCCAGCAGTTTGAACAGGAACTATGGCTACACCTTC	CASSLNRNYGYTF
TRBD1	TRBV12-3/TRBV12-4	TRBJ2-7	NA	TGTGCCAGCAGTTTATGGGACAGGGGCGAGCAGTACTTC	CASSLWDRGEQYF
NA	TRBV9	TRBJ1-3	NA	TGTGCCAGCAGCGTAGGTGGAAACACCATATATTTT	CASSVGGNTIYF
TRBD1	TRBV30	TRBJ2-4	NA	TGTGCCTGGAGTGTCCTAGGACAGGGGGTCGACATTCAGTACTTC	CAWSVLGQGVDIQYF
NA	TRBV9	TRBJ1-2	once	TGTGCCAGCAGCGTAGAGGACACCATGGGATACGGCTACACCTTC	CASSVEDTMGYGYTF